This TCR beta chain was identified during a study of cytomegalovirus exposure and HLA in healthy donors. Overall study findings and caveats: It was approximately 150 TCR beta chains that were listed as cytomegalovirus-associated. The classifier reportedly diagnosed cytomegalovirus status with high specificity and sensitivity.

This CDR3 is built from 14 residues. Germline V gene lookup returns CDR1 PRHDT and CDR2 FYEKMQ (reference sequence). V lost 8 bases and J 1 base, leaving 14 bases between the germline ends. To note about this clone: As yet, its antigen is unknown.

Vbeta (60) and Jbeta (13) primers were used in the PCR. Clones were sequenced by immunoSEQ multiplex PCR, and TCRdb holds only the in-frame ones, with some missing. This table holds around 110,000 clones, over 60% found once. This chain uses TRBV13 with TRBJ1-1, with TRBD1 as a possible D gene (6 bases). The receptor was derived from a woman between 45 and 60 years old in good health and CMV-seropositive. The sample was PBMCs. CDR3: CASRTGTPNTEAFF. In DNA, the CDR3 is TGTGCCAGCCGAACCGGGACACCGAACACTGAAGCTTTCTTT.